These 23 T cell receptor beta chains were all obtained from the same sample, sequenced in a study of cytomegalovirus exposure and HLA in healthy donors. The protocol was immunoSEQ multiplex PCR, while the TCRdb copy is restricted to in-frame clones and leaves out a portion. The data contain 45,000 to 55,000 clones, approximately 88% of them singletons. The sample was PBMCs. Receptors originate from a woman aged 25-40 years in good health and CMV-seronegative.

This clone was recorded a few times. The chain carries TRBV2 and TRBJ2-5; D is uncertain. The germline CDR1 and CDR2 sequences are SNHLY and FYNNEI. This CDR3 is built from 14 residues. Trimming took 5 bases from V and 4 from J, leaving 14 bases between them. CDR3 in DNA: TGTGCCAGCAGTCACGTGACTCCCCTAGAGACCCAGTACTTC. Protein sequence: CASSHVTPLETQYF.

The genes are TRBV9 and TRBJ1-3; perhaps TRBD1 as D (6 bases). The germline gives CDR1 SGDLS, CDR2 YYNGEE. V was shortened by 0 bases and J by 7 bases, with 11 bases between the two germline ends. The CDR3 is made up of 14 amino acids. In nucleotides, the CDR3 is TGTGCCAGCAGCGTAGGAGGACAGCAGAACACCATATATTTT. Protein product: CASSVGGQQNTIYF.

The chain links TRBV15 to TRBJ2-7, with TRBD2 identical over 8 bases. J lost 5 bases, V lost 5 bases, and 11 bases had no gene match. Germline lookup yields CDR1 LNHNV and CDR2 YYDKDF (reference sequence). The CDR3 has 15 residues. The CDR3 region has the DNA TGTGCCACCAGCGGCTCCGGCGGGAGGAGAAACGAGCAGTACTTC. It is translated as CATSGSGGRRNEQYF. The whole variable domain, remainder taken from reference TRBV15 and TRBJ2-7, is DAMVIQNPRYQVTQFGKPVTLSCSQTLNHNVMYWYQQKSSQAPKLLFHYYDKDFNNEADTPDNFQSRRPNTSFCFLDIRSPGLGDTAMYLCATSGSGGRRNEQYFGPGTRLTVT.

This clone was seen a handful of times. Distinct nucleotide sequences in the sample also encode this CDR3. CDR3 in amino acids: CASSYSSSGANVLTF. For the CDR3, the DNA is TGTGCCAGCAGTTATTCCAGCTCTGGGGCCAACGTCCTGACTTTC. The chain links TRBV6-6 to TRBJ2-6, with no clear D. V was trimmed by 3 bases and J by 0 bases, leaving 6 bases between them. The CDR3 runs 15 residues. Germline CDR1 reads MNHNY; CDR2 reads SVGAGI (reference sequence).

This chain joins TRBV28 and TRBJ2-5; 10 bases agree with TRBD2. Germline V lookup: CDR1 MDHEN, CDR2 SYDVKM. This CDR3 is 15 amino acids long. Trimming took 8 bases from V and 3 from J; bases not matched to a gene: 9. For the CDR3, the DNA is TGTGCCAGCGGCGTAGCGGGAGGAGGAAAAGAGACCCAGTACTTC. It is translated as CASGVAGGGKETQYF. The full variable domain, its missing parts supplied by reference TRBV28 and TRBJ2-5, is DVKVTQSSRYLVKRTGEKVFLECVQDMDHENMFWYRQDPGLGLRLIYFSYDVKMKEKGDIPEGYSVSREKKERFSLILESASTNQTSMYLCASGVAGGGKETQYFGPGTRLLVL.

CDR3 nucleotide sequence: TGTGCCTGGAGTAACAGGCGTAACACTGAAGCTTTCTTT. Its protein is CAWSNRRNTEAFF. V is TRBV30 and J is TRBJ1-1, with a weak D call TRBD1 (5 bases). V dropped 2 bases and J dropped 2 bases, with 9 bases sitting between them. The CDR3 runs to 13 residues. Germline CDR1 is GTSNPN and CDR2 is SVGIG (reference sequence).

The chain has TRBV5-8 and TRBJ2-7; 8 positions match TRBD1. Germline lookup yields CDR1 SGHTS and CDR2 YDEGEE. This CDR3 region has 14 residues. V gave up 4 bases and J gave up 5 bases; unmatched junction bases: 8. CDR3 sequence: CASSSDRGLNEQYF. CDR3 in DNA: TGTGCCAGCAGCAGTGACAGGGGTCTCAACGAGCAGTACTTC.

The chain uses TRBV19 and TRBJ2-7; D may be TRBD1 (5 bases). The length of the CDR3 is 13 residues. Germline loops: CDR1 LNHDA, CDR2 SQIVND (reference sequence). V lost 4 bases and J 5 bases, leaving 12 bases between the germline ends. DNA for the CDR3: TGTGCCAGTAGTAAGGGCAGGGCGGACGAGCAGTACTTC. Its translation is CASSKGRADEQYF.

This chain uses TRBV7-8 with TRBJ2-1, with D perhaps TRBD2 (6 bases). The germline V and J ends were trimmed by 8 bases and 0 bases, with 20 bases remaining between them. The germline gives CDR1 SGHVS, CDR2 FQNEAQ. The CDR3 loop spans 17 amino acids. CDR3 nucleotides: TGTGCCAGCTCTTCAGGTCGGGGGACTGGCTCCTACAATGAGCAGTTCTTC. It codes for CASSSGRGTGSYNEQFF.

The chain couples TRBV18 to TRBJ1-5; 7 bases match TRBD1. The CDR3 consists of 15 residues. V shed 1 base, J shed 0 bases, and the junction held 0 bases outside the gene matches. Germline V gene lookup returns CDR1 KGHSH and CDR2 LQKENI. The CDR3 DNA is TGTGCCAGCTCACCACGGGACAGTAGCAATCAGCCCCAGCATTTT. This translates into CASSPRDSSNQPQHF.

V gene TRBV7-2 combines with J gene TRBJ2-7, with D possibly matching TRBD1 (5 bases). Germline values: CDR1 SGHTA, CDR2 FQGNSA. The V gene lost 5 bases and the J gene lost 3 bases, with 26 bases spanning the gap. The CDR3 sequence is 18 residues long. The CDR3: CASSLARDRRNSDYEQYF. The CDR3 nucleotides are TGTGCCAGCAGCCTGGCGCGTGACAGAAGGAACTCCGACTACGAGCAGTACTTC.

This chain links TRBV18 with TRBJ1-1; D is unclear. The CDR3 consists of 15 residues. Per germline, CDR1 KGHSH and CDR2 LQKENI. V was cut by 3 bases and J by 2 bases, with 13 bases left in between. The CDR3 protein is CASSPPAADNTEAFF. CDR3 coding DNA: TGTGCCAGCTCACCTCCGGCGGCCGACAACACTGAAGCTTTCTTT.

This chain joins TRBV4-1 and TRBJ1-5; tentatively, D is TRBD1 (6 bases). The V gene lost 4 bases and the J gene lost 4 bases, with 11 bases spanning the gap. The V gene's germline CDR1 is MGHRA and CDR2 YSYEKL. The length of the CDR3 is 14 residues. CDR3 nucleotides: TGCGCCAGCAGCCCCTTTCAGGGGAATCAGCCCCAGCATTTT. It is translated as CASSPFQGNQPQHF.

The chain carries TRBV7-2 and TRBJ2-3; 7 bases are shared with TRBD1. Germline CDR1 reads SGHTA; CDR2 reads FQGNSA. The CDR3 totals 14 residues. After removal of 4 bases from V and 4 bases from J, the junction contained 5 bases not matched to a gene. CDR3 nucleotides: TGTGCCAGCAGCTCTCGACAGGGACCAGATACGCAGTATTTT. Protein product: CASSSRQGPDTQYF.

CDR3 nucleotide sequence: TGCGCCACTCAGGGTTACGGGGAGCTGTTTTTT. Translation: CATQGYGELFF. The chain carries TRBV10-1 and TRBJ2-2; the D gene is possibly TRBD1 (5 bases). Trimming took off 10 bases at V and 7 bases at J, with 10 bases between the two ends. This CDR3 has 11 residues. CDR1 is WNHNN and CDR2 is SYGVQD in the germline V gene (reference sequence).

This clone has only one observation. The chain recombines TRBV21-1 with TRBJ2-3; the table's D gene call, TRBD2, was not cross checked with the DNA. TRBV21-1 represents a pseudogene. The CDR3 covers 15 residues. The CDR3 nucleotides read TGTGCCAGCAGCAAAGAGAGCACCTACACAGATACGCAGTATTTT. This codes for CASSKESTYTDTQYF.

The sample holds a few counts of this clone. The chain joins TRBV27 to TRBJ1-2; possibly TRBD1 for D (5 bases). The V gene lost 4 bases and the J gene lost 6 bases, with 15 bases spanning the gap. Germline V gives CDR1 MNHEY, CDR2 SMNVEV (reference sequence). The CDR3 length is 14 residues. CDR3 sequence reads: CASSWDGAGNGYTF. DNA of the CDR3: TGTGCCAGCAGTTGGGACGGGGCGGGGAATGGCTACACCTTC.

This clone was observed a few times. V usage is TRBV27 and J usage is TRBJ2-2, with D possibly being TRBD2 (6 bases). This CDR3 is 13 amino acids long. Germline CDR1 is MNHEY and CDR2 is SMNVEV (reference sequence). V lost 7 bases and J lost 7, with 13 bases in between. CDR3 loop: CASNRGTGGELFF. The DNA of the CDR3 is TGTGCCAGCAATCGGGGGACGGGCGGGGAGCTGTTTTTT.

V gene TRBV21-1 combines with J gene TRBJ1-5. TRBV21-1 is described as a pseudogene. The CDR3 consists of 16 residues. CDR3 nucleotides: TGTGCCAGCAGCAACGAGCCAGAGAGCGGAGGACAGCCCCAGCATTTT. Protein product: CASSNEPESGGQPQHF.

The CDR3 reads CSVEEAPYGYTF. The CDR3 DNA reads as TGCAGCGTTGAAGAAGCCCCCTATGGCTACACCTTC. The chain recombines TRBV29-1 with TRBJ1-2; D is ambiguous. CDR1 is SQVTM, CDR2 ANQGSEA, per germline. V was trimmed by 0 bases and J by 4 bases, leaving 6 bases between them. The CDR3 is 12 residues long.

This clone occurred a few times. V usage is TRBV21-1 and J usage is TRBJ2-1; TRBD2, the table's D call, lacks a check against the DNA. TRBV21-1 represents a pseudogene. The CDR3 consists of 17 residues. Here the CDR3 DNA reads TGTGCCAGCAGCGACTGTAGCGGGCAGGCGACCTACAATGAGCAGTTCTTC. This translates into CASSDCSGQATYNEQFF.

The rearrangement links TRBV27 to TRBJ2-2, with 7 bases identical to TRBD2. Germline V gene data show CDR1 as MNHEY and CDR2 as SMNVEV (reference sequence). This CDR3 comprises 14 residues. J was trimmed by 5 bases and V by 1 base; bases with no gene match: 1. CDR3 protein: CASSLWRGTGELFF. The CDR3 bases are TGTGCCAGCAGTTTATGGCGGGGGACCGGGGAGCTGTTTTTT.

The genes are TRBV7-9 and TRBJ1-2; D remains unclear. The CDR3 loop spans 18 amino acids. The germline V gene encodes CDR1 SEHNR and CDR2 FQNEAQ (reference sequence). V was shortened by 8 bases and J by 6 bases, with 31 bases between the two germline ends. CDR3 region: CASADGPGEGDRVDGYTF. CDR3 DNA sequence: TGTGCCAGCGCCGACGGCCCCGGGGAGGGTGATCGGGTTGATGGCTACACCTTC.